These 10 T cell receptor beta chains originate from one sample sequenced in a study of T cells in Graves' hyperthyroidism and ophthalmopathy. Authors of the study amplified TCR beta CDR3 regions from RNA transcripts. In the first-round RT-PCR of the TCR CDR3, the HTBI primer set was used. MiXCR, applied by TCRdb to the multiplex PCR reads, yields one record per CDR3 protein. The sample records hundreds of thousands of distinct CDR3 sequences, less than 25% being singletons. Material: blood. These receptors were collected from a man younger than 40 with Graves' ophthalmopathy.

J is TRBJ2-1 and V is TRBV13, with TRBD2 as a possible D gene (6 bases). The V and J ends lost 2 bases and 8 bases respectively, with 16 bases between them. The CDR3 has 15 residues. Per germline, CDR1 PRHDT and CDR2 FYEKMQ (reference sequence). CDR3 DNA sequence: TGTGCCAGCAGCTTAACGGGACTCGGGGTCGATGAGCAGTTCTTC. It specifies CASSLTGLGVDEQFF. Variable domain in full (rest from reference TRBV13 and TRBJ2-1): AAGVIQSPRHLIKEKRETATLKCYPIPRHDTVYWYQQGPGQDPQFLISFYEKMQSDKGSIPDRFSAQQFSDYHSELNMSSLELGDSALYFCASSLTGLGVDEQFFGPGTRLTVL.

The rearrangement joins TRBV6-1 to TRBJ2-7; TRBD1 agrees at 9 bases. The V and J ends lost 10 bases and 3 bases, in that order; junction bases with no gene match: 19. This CDR3 contains 17 residues. CDR1 is MNHNS and CDR2 is SASEGT in the germline V gene. This CDR3 is CATRTGAPQERGYEQYF. As DNA, the CDR3 is TGTGCCACTCGGACAGGGGCCCCTCAGGAGCGGGGCTACGAGCAGTACTTC.

This chain joins TRBV29-1 and TRBJ1-1; 7 nucleotides align to TRBD1. Per germline, CDR1 SQVTM and CDR2 ANQGSEA. The V and J ends lost 8 bases and 8 bases, in that order; junction bases with no gene match: 8. This CDR3 region has 11 residues. DNA for the CDR3: TGCAGCTTCCACAGGGGCCTGGAAGCTTTCTTT. This translates into CSFHRGLEAFF.

The chain couples TRBV27 to TRBJ1-5; maybe TRBD1 (6 bases). From germline, CDR1 is MNHEY and CDR2 SMNVEV (reference sequence). V shed 7 bases and J shed 6 bases, with 16 bases lying between them. The CDR3 has 14 residues. CDR3 sequence (DNA): TGTGCCAGCAATCCCCGGGGGGGGCTTCAGCCCCAGCATTTT. Translating it yields CASNPRGGLQPQHF.

The chain employs TRBV27 and TRBJ1-6; D might be TRBD1 (6 bases). CDR1 is MNHEY and CDR2 is SMNVEV in the germline V gene (reference sequence). Trimming took off 0 bases at V and 5 bases at J, with 8 bases between the two ends. CDR3 size: 15 residues. The CDR3, as DNA: TGTGCCAGCAGTTTATCCAGGGGAAATAATTCACCCCTCCACTTT. Residues: CASSLSRGNNSPLHF.

This clonotype appeared many times. In DNA form, the CDR3 reads TGCAGTGCCTCGCTAGCAGACACTATCCTCACAGATACGCAGTATTTT. As protein: CSASLADTILTDTQYF. The V call is TRBV20-1, the J call TRBJ2-3, with D possibly being TRBD2 (5 bases). CDR3 size: 16 residues. CDR1 and CDR2 from the germline V gene are DFQATT and SNEGSKA (reference sequence). Trimming shortened V by 6 bases and J by 2 bases, and 21 bases separated the two germline ends.

This clonotype has more than one count but fewer than ten. The chain carries TRBV24-1 and TRBJ2-3; perhaps TRBD1 as D (6 bases). The CDR3 spans 16 residues. With 3 bases removed from V and 3 bases from J, the gap between germline ends came to 15 bases. Per the germline V gene, CDR1 is KGHDR and CDR2 is SFDVKD. As DNA, the CDR3 is TGTGCCACCAGTGATCGTAAAAGAGGGACAACAGATACGCAGTATTTT. Amino acid sequence: CATSDRKRGTTDTQYF.

On this clonotype: Its ends do not fully match the called genes, so a read error is possible. The chain recombines TRBV7-8 with TRBJ1-1, with 8 bases lining up with TRBD1. The CDR3 extends over 15 amino acids. In germline, CDR1 is SGHVS, CDR2 FQNEAQ. As DNA, the CDR3 is TGTGCCAGCAGCTTAGGGACAGGGTTGAACACTGAAACTTTCTTT. Residues: CASSLGTGLNTETFF.

The chain carries TRBV7-6 and TRBJ2-1; perhaps TRBD2 as D (5 bases). The CDR3 length is 16 residues. The V gene's germline CDR1 is SGHVS and CDR2 FNYEAQ. V lost 0 bases to trimming and J lost 4 bases, with 13 bases between them. DNA for the CDR3: TGTGCCAGCAGCTTAGCGCCGGACCCGGGGTACAATGAGCAGTTCTTC. Translated, it gives CASSLAPDPGYNEQFF.

This clonotype was seen ten or more times. The chain carries TRBV14 and TRBJ2-1; 7 bases match TRBD2. The germline CDR1 and CDR2 sequences are SGHDN and FVKESK. The CDR3 runs to 16 residues. Losses at the gene ends were 4 bases for V and 0 bases for J; bases not matched to a gene: 6. The CDR3 coding sequence is TGTGCCAGCAGCCTTACTAGCGCCAGCTCCTACAATGAGCAGTTCTTC. Translating gives CASSLTSASSYNEQFF.